This paragraph covers one T cell receptor beta chain sequence. Antigen unknown. The data originate from a study of identifying expanded T cells in peripheral blood. Assay: immunoSEQ multiplex PCR; the TCRdb copy retains only in-frame clones and omits some. The table includes 110,000 or so clones, about 87% detected once. General observations from the study: Clone count variance between approximately two-week samples rose with total template count.

This CDR3 spans 15 amino acids. V was pared by 7 bases and J by 2 bases, with 6 bases of the junction left unmatched. CDR1 is LGHNT, CDR2 FRNRAP, per germline. The sequenced sample consisted of blood. The chain is built from TRBV12-5 and TRBJ2-3; the match to TRBD2 covers 10 bases. The receptor's source is a person aged 18 to 75 in good health. CDR3 sequence (DNA): TGTGCTAGTGCCCTCGGACTAGCGGACACAGATACGCAGTATTTT. As protein: CASALGLADTDTQYF.